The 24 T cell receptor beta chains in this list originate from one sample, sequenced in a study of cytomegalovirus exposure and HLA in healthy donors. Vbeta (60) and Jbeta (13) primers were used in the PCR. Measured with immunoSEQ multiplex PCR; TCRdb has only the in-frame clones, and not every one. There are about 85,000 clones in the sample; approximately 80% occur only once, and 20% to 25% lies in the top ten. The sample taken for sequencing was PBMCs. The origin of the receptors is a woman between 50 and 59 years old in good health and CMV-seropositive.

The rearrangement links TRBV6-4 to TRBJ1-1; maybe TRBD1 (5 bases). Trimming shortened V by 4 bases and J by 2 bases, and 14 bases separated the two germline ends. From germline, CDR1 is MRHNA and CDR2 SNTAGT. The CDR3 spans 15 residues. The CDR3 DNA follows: TGTGCCAGCAGTGTCCCTAGGAGGGGAAACACTGAAGCTTTCTTT. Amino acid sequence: CASSVPRRGNTEAFF.

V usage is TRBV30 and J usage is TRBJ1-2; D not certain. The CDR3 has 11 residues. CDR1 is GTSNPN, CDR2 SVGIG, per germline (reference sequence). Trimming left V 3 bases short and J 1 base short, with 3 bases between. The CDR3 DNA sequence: TGTGCCTGGAGCCATAACTATGGCTACACCTTC. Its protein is CAWSHNYGYTF. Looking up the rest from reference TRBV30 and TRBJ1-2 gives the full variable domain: SQTIHQWPATLVQPVGSPLSLECTVEGTSNPNLYWYRQAAGRGLQLLFYSVGIGQISSEVPQNLSASRPQDRQFILSSKKLLLSDSGFYLCAWSHNYGYTFGSGTRLTVV.

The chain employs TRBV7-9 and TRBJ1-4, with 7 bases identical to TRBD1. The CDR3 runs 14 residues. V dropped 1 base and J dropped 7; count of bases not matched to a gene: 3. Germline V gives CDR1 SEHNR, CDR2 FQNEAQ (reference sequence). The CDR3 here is CASSLGQGGEKLFF. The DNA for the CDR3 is TGTGCCAGCAGCTTAGGACAGGGCGGTGAAAAACTGTTTTTT.

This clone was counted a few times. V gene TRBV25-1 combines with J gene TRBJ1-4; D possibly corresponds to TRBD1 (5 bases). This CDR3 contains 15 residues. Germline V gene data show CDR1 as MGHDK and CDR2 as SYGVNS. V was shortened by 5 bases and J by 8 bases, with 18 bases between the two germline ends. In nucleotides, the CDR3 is TGTGCCAGCAGTTTTCAGGGTGTTTTAGGCGAAAAACTGTTTTTT. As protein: CASSFQGVLGEKLFF.

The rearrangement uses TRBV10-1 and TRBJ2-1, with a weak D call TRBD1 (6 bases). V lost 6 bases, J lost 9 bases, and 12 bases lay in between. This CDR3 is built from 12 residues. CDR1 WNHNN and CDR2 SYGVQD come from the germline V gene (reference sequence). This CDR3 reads CASRNRELEQFF. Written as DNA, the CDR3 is TGCGCCAGCAGGAACAGGGAGCTTGAGCAGTTCTTC.

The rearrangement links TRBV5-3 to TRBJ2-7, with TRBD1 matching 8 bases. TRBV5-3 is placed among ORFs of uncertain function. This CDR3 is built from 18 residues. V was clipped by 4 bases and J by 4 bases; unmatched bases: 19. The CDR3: CARSPGMLDRGFDYEQYV. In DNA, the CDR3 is TGTGCCAGAAGCCCCGGAATGCTCGACAGGGGCTTTGATTACGAGCAGTACGTC.

The CDR3 loop reads CASTRGRDDGHGYTF. CDR3 sequence (DNA): TGTGCCAGCACCCGAGGGAGGGACGATGGACATGGCTACACCTTC. The chain uses TRBV25-1 and TRBJ1-2, with D maybe TRBD1 (5 bases). Trimming stripped 7 bases from V and 6 bases from J, with 21 bases between. The CDR3 has 15 amino acids. The germline CDR1 and CDR2 sequences are MGHDK and SYGVNS.

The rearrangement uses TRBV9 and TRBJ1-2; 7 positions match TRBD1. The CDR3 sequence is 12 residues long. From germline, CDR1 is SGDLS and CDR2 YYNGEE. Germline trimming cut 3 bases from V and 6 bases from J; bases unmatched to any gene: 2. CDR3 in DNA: TGTGCCAGCAGCGCCCAGGGGGATGGCTACACCTTC. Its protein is CASSAQGDGYTF.

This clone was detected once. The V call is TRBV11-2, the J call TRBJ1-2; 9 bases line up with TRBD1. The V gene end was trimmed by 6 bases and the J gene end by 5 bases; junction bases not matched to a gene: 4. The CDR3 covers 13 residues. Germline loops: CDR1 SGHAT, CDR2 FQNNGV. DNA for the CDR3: TGTGCCAGCAGTTACGGACAGGGGTATGGCTACACCTTC. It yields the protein CASSYGQGYGYTF.

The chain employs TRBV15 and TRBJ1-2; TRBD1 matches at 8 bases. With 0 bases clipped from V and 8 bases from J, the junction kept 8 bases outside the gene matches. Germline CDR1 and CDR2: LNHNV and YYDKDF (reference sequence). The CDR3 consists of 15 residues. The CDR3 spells CATSRDRQGAYGYTF. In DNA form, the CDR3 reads TGTGCCACCAGCAGAGATAGGCAGGGGGCTTACGGCTACACCTTC.

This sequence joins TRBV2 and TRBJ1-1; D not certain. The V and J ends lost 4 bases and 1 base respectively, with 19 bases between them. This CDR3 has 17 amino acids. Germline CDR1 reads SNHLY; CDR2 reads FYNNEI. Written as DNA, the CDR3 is TGTGCCAGCAGTGGCATTGGGAGGAGAAAGGCGAACACTGAAGCTTTCTTT. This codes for CASSGIGRRKANTEAFF.

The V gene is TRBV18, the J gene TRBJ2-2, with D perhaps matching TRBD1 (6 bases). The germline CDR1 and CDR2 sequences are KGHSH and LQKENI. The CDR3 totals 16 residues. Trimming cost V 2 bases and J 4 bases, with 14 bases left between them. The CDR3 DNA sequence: TGTGCCAGCTCACCAAAAAAACAGGGTCGCACCGGGGAGCTGTTTTTT. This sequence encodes CASSPKKQGRTGELFF.

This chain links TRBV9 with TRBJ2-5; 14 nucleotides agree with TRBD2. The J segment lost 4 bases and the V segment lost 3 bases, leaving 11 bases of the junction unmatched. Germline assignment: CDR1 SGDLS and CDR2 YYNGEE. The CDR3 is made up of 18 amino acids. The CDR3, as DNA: TGTGCCAGCAGCGAAGGGTTTGGGACTAGCGGGAGTACAGAGACCCAGTACTTC. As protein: CASSEGFGTSGSTETQYF.

The CDR3 spells CAISESGTGRDEQYF. The CDR3 nucleotides read TGTGCCATCAGTGAGTCCGGGACAGGGAGAGACGAGCAGTACTTC. This rearrangement joins TRBV10-3 to TRBJ2-7, with 9 bases that match TRBD1. This CDR3 has 15 amino acids. The germline V gene has CDR1 ENHRY and CDR2 SYGVKD. After removal of 0 bases from V and 5 bases from J, the junction contained 5 bases not matched to a gene.

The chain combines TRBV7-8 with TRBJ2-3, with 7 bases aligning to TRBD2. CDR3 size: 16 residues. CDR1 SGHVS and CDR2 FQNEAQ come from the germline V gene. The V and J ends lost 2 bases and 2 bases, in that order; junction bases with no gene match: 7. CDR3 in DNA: TGTGCCAGCAGCTTACGTCTAGCGGTCCTCACAGATACGCAGTATTTT. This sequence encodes CASSLRLAVLTDTQYF.

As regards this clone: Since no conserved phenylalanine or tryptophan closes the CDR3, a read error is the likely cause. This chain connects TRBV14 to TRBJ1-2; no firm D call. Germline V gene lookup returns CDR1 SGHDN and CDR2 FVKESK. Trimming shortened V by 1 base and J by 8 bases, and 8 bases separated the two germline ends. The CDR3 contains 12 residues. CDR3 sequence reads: CASSQGNSGYTL. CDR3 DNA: TGTGCCAGCAGCCAAGGCAACTCAGGCTACACCCTC.

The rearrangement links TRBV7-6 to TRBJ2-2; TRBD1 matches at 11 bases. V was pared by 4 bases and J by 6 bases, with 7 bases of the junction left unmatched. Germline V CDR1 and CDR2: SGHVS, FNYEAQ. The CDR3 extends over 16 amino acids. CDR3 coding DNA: TGTGCCAGCAGCTCCCTCGGGGACAGGGGGGCCGGGGAGCTGTTTTTT. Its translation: CASSSLGDRGAGELFF.

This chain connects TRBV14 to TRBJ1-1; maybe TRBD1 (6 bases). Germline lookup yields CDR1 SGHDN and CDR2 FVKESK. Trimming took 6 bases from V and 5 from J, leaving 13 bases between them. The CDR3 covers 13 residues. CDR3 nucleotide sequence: TGTGCCAGCAGAGCGGGGAGGGGGACTGAAGCTTTCTTT. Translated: CASRAGRGTEAFF.

CDR3: CASSMTGNGEKLFF. The CDR3 DNA sequence: TGTGCCAGCAGCATGACAGGGAATGGTGAAAAACTGTTTTTT. This chain uses TRBV7-2 with TRBJ1-4; 7 bases are shared with TRBD1. V shed 5 bases, J shed 7 bases, and the junction held 7 bases outside the gene matches. The length of the CDR3 is 14 residues. Germline V lookup: CDR1 SGHTA, CDR2 FQGNSA.

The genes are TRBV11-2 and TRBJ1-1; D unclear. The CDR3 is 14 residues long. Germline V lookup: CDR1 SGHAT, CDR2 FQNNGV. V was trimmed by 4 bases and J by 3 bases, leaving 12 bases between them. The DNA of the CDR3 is TGTGCCAGCAGCTCCAGGTATCAGGACACTGAAGCTTTCTTT. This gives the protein CASSSRYQDTEAFF.

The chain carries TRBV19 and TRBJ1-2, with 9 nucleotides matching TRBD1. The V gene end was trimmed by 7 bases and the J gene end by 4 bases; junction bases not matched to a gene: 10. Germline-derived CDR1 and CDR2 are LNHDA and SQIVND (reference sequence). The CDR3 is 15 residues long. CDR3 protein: CASTNPGQGIYGYTF. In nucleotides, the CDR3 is TGTGCCAGTACCAATCCGGGACAGGGTATCTATGGCTACACCTTC.

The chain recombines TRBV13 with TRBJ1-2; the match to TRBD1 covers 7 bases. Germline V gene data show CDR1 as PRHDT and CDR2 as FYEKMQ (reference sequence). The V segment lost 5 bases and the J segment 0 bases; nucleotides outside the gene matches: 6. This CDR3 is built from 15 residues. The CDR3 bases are TGTGCCAGCAGCACGCGGGACAGACCTAACTATGGCTACACCTTC. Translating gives CASSTRDRPNYGYTF.

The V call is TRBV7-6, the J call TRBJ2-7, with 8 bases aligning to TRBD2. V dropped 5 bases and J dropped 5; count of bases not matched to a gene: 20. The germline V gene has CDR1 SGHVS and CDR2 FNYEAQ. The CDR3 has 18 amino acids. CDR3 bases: TGTGCCAGCAGCCACCCCACTAGCGGCCGAAGCTCTGGAAACGAGCAGTACGTC. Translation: CASSHPTSGRSSGNEQYV.

The CDR3 is CASSSGQGSFAGELFF. CDR3 coding DNA: TGCGCCAGCAGCAGCGGACAGGGGAGTTTCGCCGGGGAGCTGTTTTTT. The rearrangement uses TRBV4-1 and TRBJ2-2; 9 bases match TRBD1. Per the germline V gene, CDR1 is MGHRA and CDR2 is YSYEKL. After removal of 5 bases from V and 6 bases from J, the junction contained 10 bases not matched to a gene. The CDR3 runs 16 residues.